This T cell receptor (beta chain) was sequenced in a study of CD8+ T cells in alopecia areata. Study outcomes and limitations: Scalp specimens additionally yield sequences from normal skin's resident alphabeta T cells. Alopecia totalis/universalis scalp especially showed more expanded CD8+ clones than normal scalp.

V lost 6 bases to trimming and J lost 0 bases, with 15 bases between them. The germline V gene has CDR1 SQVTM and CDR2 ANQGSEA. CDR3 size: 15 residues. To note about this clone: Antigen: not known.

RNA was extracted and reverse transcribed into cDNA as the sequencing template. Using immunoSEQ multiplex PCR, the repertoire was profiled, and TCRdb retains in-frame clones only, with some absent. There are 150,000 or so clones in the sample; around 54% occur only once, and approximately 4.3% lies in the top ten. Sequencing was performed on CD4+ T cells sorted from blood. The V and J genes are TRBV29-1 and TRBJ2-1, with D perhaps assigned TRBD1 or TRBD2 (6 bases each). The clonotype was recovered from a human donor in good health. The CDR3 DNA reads TGCAGCGTCGCCGAGGGGGGTCTCTCCTACAATGAGCAGTTCTTC. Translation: CSVAEGGLSYNEQFF.